The 27 T cell receptor beta chains below all came from one sample that was sequenced in a study of T cell responses to AZD1222 COVID-19 vaccine. This table comes from immunoSEQ multiplex PCR, and its TCRdb copy is limited to in-frame clones, with some not included. This table holds about 73,000 clones, approximately 88% found once. The sample in question was peripheral blood, obtained on day 0 of AZD1222 vaccination. The receptors derive from an adult in good health.

The rearrangement joins TRBV7-2 to TRBJ2-2; TRBD2 matches at 12 bases. The V segment lost 3 bases and the J segment 5 bases; nucleotides outside the gene matches: 1. There are 15 residues in the CDR3. Germline CDR1 and CDR2: SGHTA and FQGNSA. For the CDR3, the DNA is TGTGCCAGCAGCTTTGGACTAGCGGGGACCGGGGAGCTGTTTTTT. Protein: CASSFGLAGTGELFF.

This clone was seen only once. The CDR3 DNA sequence: TGTGCCAGCAGCATCACAGGGACCTCCGAGCAGTACTTC. Translating gives CASSITGTSEQYF. The gene calls are TRBV7-3 and TRBJ2-7, with TRBD1 as a possible D gene (6 bases). The germline V and J ends were trimmed by 5 bases and 6 bases, with 14 bases remaining between them. CDR3 length: 13 residues. Germline CDR1 is SGHTA and CDR2 is FQGTGA.

The chain's CDR3 is CASSMGVWTANQPQHF. As DNA, the CDR3 is TGTGCCAGTAGTATGGGTGTTTGGACCGCGAATCAGCCCCAGCATTTT. The rearrangement links TRBV19 to TRBJ1-5; no reliable D call. Germline-derived CDR1 and CDR2 are LNHDA and SQIVND (reference sequence). There are 16 residues in the CDR3. The V end was cut by 3 bases, the J end by 4 bases, with 16 bases between.

This chain links TRBV7-3 with TRBJ2-1, with 9 bases fitting TRBD2. Germline V gene sequence: CDR1 SGHTA, CDR2 FQGTGA. The V and J ends lost 2 bases and 8 bases, in that order; junction bases with no gene match: 7. The CDR3 contains 15 residues. The CDR3 loop reads CASSLRGGARDEQFF. The CDR3, as DNA: TGTGCCAGCAGCTTACGCGGGGGGGCCAGAGATGAGCAGTTCTTC.

By frequency in the sample, this clone is medium-sized. The chain recombines TRBV19 with TRBJ2-7; D remains unclear. The V end was cut by 5 bases, the J end by 3 bases, with 5 bases between. From germline, CDR1 is LNHDA and CDR2 SQIVND (reference sequence). This CDR3 has 11 amino acids. The CDR3 protein is CASSLGYEQYF. CDR3 DNA: TGTGCCAGTAGTCTCGGCTACGAGCAGTACTTC.

To note about this clone: This likely comes from a read error, as the CDR3 has no conserved phenylalanine or tryptophan at its end. The chain uses TRBV3-1 (or the pseudogene TRBV3-2) and TRBJ1-5; D gene uncertain. V was clipped by 0 bases and J by 10 bases, with 4 bases between them. Germline CDR1 LGHDT, CDR2 YNNKEL (reference sequence). The CDR3 has 11 residues. The CDR3 is CASSQDLPQHP. The CDR3 nucleotides read TGTGCCAGCAGCCAAGATCTCCCCCAGCATCCC.

V and J are TRBV7-6 and TRBJ2-1; TRBD2 might be the D (6 bases). Trimming took 1 base from V and 2 from J, leaving 9 bases between them. The CDR3 runs 15 residues. CDR1 SGHVS and CDR2 FNYEAQ come from the germline V gene. CDR3 in DNA: TGTGCCAGCAGCTTAGATGGCGGGGCCTACAATGAGCAGTTCTTC. It specifies CASSLDGGAYNEQFF. The full variable domain, in which reference TRBV7-6 and TRBJ2-1 provide the parts outside the CDR3, is GAGVSQSPRYKVTKRGQDVALRCDPISGHVSLYWYRQALGQGPEFLTYFNYEAQQDKSGLPNDRFSAERPEGSISTLTIQRTEQRDSAMYRCASSLDGGAYNEQFFGPGTRLTVL.

This chain uses TRBV6-5 with TRBJ2-1; 7 positions match TRBD2. Losses at the gene ends were 6 bases for V and 7 bases for J; bases not matched to a gene: 6. CDR3 length: 13 residues. Germline CDR1 MNHEY, CDR2 SVGAGI. DNA for the CDR3: TGTGCCAGCAGCTCCAGGGAGGGGAATGAGCAGTTCTTC. It translates to CASSSREGNEQFF.

The chain uses TRBV19 and TRBJ1-2, with 7 bases fitting TRBD1. V gave up 5 bases and J gave up 4 bases; unmatched junction bases: 10. This CDR3 has 15 amino acids. From germline, CDR1 is LNHDA and CDR2 SQIVND (reference sequence). CDR3 sequence reads: CASSARGTVGYGYTF. The CDR3, as DNA: TGTGCCAGTAGTGCCCGGGGGACAGTCGGCTATGGCTACACCTTC.

This clone showed up just a few times. The chain links TRBV3-1 (or the pseudogene TRBV3-2) to TRBJ1-6; D might be TRBD1 (6 bases). This CDR3 has 15 residues. Trimming stripped 4 bases from V and 5 bases from J, with 12 bases between. Germline V CDR1 and CDR2: LGHDT, YNNKEL (reference sequence). CDR3 loop: CASSLTDSHNSPLHF. The CDR3 DNA sequence: TGTGCCAGCAGCCTCACGGACAGCCATAATTCACCCCTCCACTTT.

This clone is a singleton in its sample. The chain links TRBV5-4 to TRBJ1-1; D call uncertain. CDR3 length: 15 residues. The germline CDR1 and CDR2 sequences are SGHNT and YYREEE (reference sequence). Trimming stripped 4 bases from V and 1 base from J, with 14 bases between. The CDR3 nucleotides are TGTGCCAGCAGCCTACTGCGGGTGGGGAACACTGAAGCTTTCTTT. Translation: CASSLLRVGNTEAFF.

The chain recombines TRBV3-1 (or the pseudogene TRBV3-2) with TRBJ1-2; D gene unclear. Per the germline V gene, CDR1 is LGHDT and CDR2 is YNNKEL (reference sequence). The CDR3 is made up of 12 amino acids. Trimming left V 5 bases short and J 8 bases short, with 12 bases between. In DNA form, the CDR3 reads TGTGCCAGCAGCGATTACAGCGGGGGCTACACCTTC. It yields the protein CASSDYSGGYTF.

The chain joins TRBV7-8 to TRBJ1-1; 9 bases match TRBD1. The J segment lost 5 bases and the V segment lost 1 base, leaving 5 bases of the junction unmatched. Germline V gene lookup returns CDR1 SGHVS and CDR2 FQNEAQ. The length of the CDR3 is 15 residues. The CDR3: CASSLVTGGGTEAFF. The CDR3 DNA sequence: TGTGCCAGCAGCTTAGTGACAGGGGGGGGAACTGAAGCTTTCTTT.

The CDR3 region has the DNA TGTGCCAGCAGCTTAGCCGCTAGGAGAAGAGATACGCAGTATTTT. This encodes CASSLAARRRDTQYF. The V call is TRBV7-8, the J call TRBJ2-3; D gene unclear. The V and J ends lost 0 bases and 5 bases respectively, with 12 bases between them. The CDR3 has 15 amino acids. The germline V gene encodes CDR1 SGHVS and CDR2 FQNEAQ.

The chain is built from TRBV6-1 and TRBJ1-1; tentative D call: TRBD1 (5 bases). Trimming left V 2 bases short and J 1 base short, with 8 bases between. CDR1 and CDR2 from the germline V gene are MNHNS and SASEGT. This CDR3 has 14 amino acids. CDR3 residues: CASSERGPNTEAFF. CDR3 bases: TGTGCCAGCAGTGAACGGGGCCCGAACACTGAAGCTTTCTTT.

The chain has TRBV27 and TRBJ1-1; D uncertain. CDR1 is MNHEY, CDR2 SMNVEV, per germline (reference sequence). V lost 5 bases and J 0 bases, leaving 10 bases between the germline ends. The CDR3 spans 14 residues. CDR3 bases: TGTGCCAGCAGTCCACGGGTACTGAACACTGAAGCTTTCTTT. Amino acid sequence: CASSPRVLNTEAFF.

This sequence joins TRBV5-4 and TRBJ2-5; 9 bases fit TRBD1. Per germline, CDR1 SGHNT and CDR2 YYREEE (reference sequence). With V trimmed by 4 bases and J by 5 bases, 9 bases remained unmatched. The CDR3 sequence is 15 residues long. CDR3 sequence (DNA): TGTGCCAGCAGCGGAGCGGGACAGGGCAGGGAGACCCAGTACTTC. Translation gives CASSGAGQGRETQYF.

The gene calls are TRBV7-6 and TRBJ2-5, with D maybe TRBD2 (6 bases). Between the trimmed V and J ends, which lost 5 bases and 2 bases, there was a span of 15 bases. The CDR3 runs to 15 residues. Germline loops: CDR1 SGHVS, CDR2 FNYEAQ. DNA for the CDR3: TGTGCCAGCAGCCCCCTGCGGGACCTACAAGAGACCCAGTACTTC. This codes for CASSPLRDLQETQYF.

This clone was observed once. V gene TRBV19 combines with J gene TRBJ2-1; D unclear. CDR1 and CDR2 (germline): LNHDA, SQIVND (reference sequence). This CDR3 is built from 18 residues. V shed 1 base and J shed 2 bases, with 18 bases lying between them. CDR3 in DNA: TGTGCCAGTAGTATAGGTCGCGGCGATCCATCCCCCTACAATGAGCAGTTCTTC. This codes for CASSIGRGDPSPYNEQFF.

The chain links TRBV2 to TRBJ1-5; the D gene is possibly TRBD1 (6 bases). The ends were cut back, 2 bases at V and 0 bases at J, with 11 bases in the middle. CDR1 and CDR2 (germline): SNHLY, FYNNEI. The CDR3 has 16 residues. The CDR3 here is CASSENRAYSNQPQHF. The CDR3 coding sequence is TGTGCCAGCAGTGAAAACAGGGCCTATAGCAATCAGCCCCAGCATTTT.

The V gene is TRBV9, the J gene TRBJ1-3; 12 bases fit TRBD1. V dropped 2 bases and J dropped 1; count of bases not matched to a gene: 1. Germline V lookup: CDR1 SGDLS, CDR2 YYNGEE. The CDR3 consists of 16 residues. The CDR3 DNA reads as TGTGCCAGCAGCGTGGGACAGGGGGCATCTGGAAACACCATATATTTT. Translating gives CASSVGQGASGNTIYF.

The chain carries TRBV5-1 and TRBJ1-2; 7 bases agree with TRBD1. CDR1 is SGHRS, CDR2 YFSETQ, per germline. V lost 0 bases to trimming and J lost 5 bases; unmatched junction nucleotides: 4. CDR3 length: 14 residues. CDR3 bases: TGCGCCAGCAGCTTGGAGGGGGCGCGGTATGGCTACACCTTC. This codes for CASSLEGARYGYTF.

This clone was seen a single time. The J gene is TRBJ1-6, the V gene TRBV15; D is unclear. The CDR3 loop spans 15 amino acids. V was clipped by 0 bases and J by 9 bases, with 12 bases between them. Germline-derived CDR1 and CDR2 are LNHNV and YYDKDF (reference sequence). In DNA form, the CDR3 reads TGTGCCACCAGCAGAGATCGGACGGCCGGTTCACCCCTCCACTTT. Protein product: CATSRDRTAGSPLHF.

The genes are TRBV7-9 and TRBJ2-7; TRBD1 matches at 7 bases. V was pared by 5 bases and J by 5 bases, with 9 bases of the junction left unmatched. The CDR3 has 14 residues. Germline V gene lookup returns CDR1 SEHNR and CDR2 FQNEAQ (reference sequence). CDR3 coding DNA: TGTGCCAGCAGCGAAGCACAGGGGCGGAACGAGCAGTACTTC. It translates to CASSEAQGRNEQYF.

This rearrangement joins TRBV4-3 to TRBJ2-2; 7 nucleotides agree with TRBD1. In germline, CDR1 is LGHNA, CDR2 YSLEER. With 4 bases clipped from V and 6 bases from J, the junction kept 14 bases outside the gene matches. CDR3 length: 17 amino acids. The CDR3 sequence: CASSPQTGNVGAGELFF. CDR3 coding DNA: TGCGCCAGCAGCCCCCAGACAGGGAACGTTGGCGCCGGGGAGCTGTTTTTT.

The chain links TRBV7-2 to TRBJ2-7, with TRBD2 as a possible D gene (6 bases). The CDR3 spans 13 residues. The germline V and J ends were trimmed by 4 bases and 3 bases, with 10 bases remaining between them. Looked up from germline, CDR1 is SGHTA and CDR2 is FQGNSA. The DNA of the CDR3 is TGTGCCAGCAGCTCCGGGACTGGCTACGAGCAGTACTTC. It translates to CASSSGTGYEQYF.

V is TRBV7-9 and J is TRBJ2-7, with D tentatively TRBD2 (6 bases). This CDR3 contains 16 residues. The germline V gene has CDR1 SEHNR and CDR2 FQNEAQ (reference sequence). Trimming took off 1 base at V and 0 bases at J, with 13 bases between the two ends. The CDR3 spells CASSLGGGVSSYEQYF. The CDR3 DNA reads as TGTGCCAGCAGCTTAGGGGGCGGGGTAAGCTCCTACGAGCAGTACTTC. The full variable domain, its missing parts supplied by reference TRBV7-9 and TRBJ2-7, is DTGVSQNPRHKITKRGQNVTFRCDPISEHNRLYWYRQTLGQGPEFLTYFQNEAQLEKSRLLSDRFSAERPKGSFSTLEIQRTEQGDSAMYLCASSLGGGVSSYEQYFGPGTRLTVT.